The T cell receptor beta chain under discussion was sequenced for a study of T cell repertoires in cytomegalovirus infection. This clonotype was detected only a few times. TCRdb fed the reads into MiXCR, producing one record per CDR3 protein. The data show roughly 300,000 distinct CDR3 sequences, with 9.5% seen just once and about 3.9% held by the top ten. Deletions cut 2 bases from V and 0 bases from J, with 10 bases between. The CDR3 length is 15 residues. CDR1 is MNHEY, CDR2 SVGEGT, per germline. The clonotype was recovered from a human donor in good health (CMV status not recorded). Some clones in this sample may be carry-over from other donors' samples. The chain carries TRBV6-2 or TRBV6-3 and TRBJ1-1; D is ambiguous. The sample comprised PBMCs. Written as DNA, the CDR3 is TGTGCCAGCAGTTACATGTGGATTTTGAACACTGAAGCTTTCTTT. Its translation is CASSYMWILNTEAFF.